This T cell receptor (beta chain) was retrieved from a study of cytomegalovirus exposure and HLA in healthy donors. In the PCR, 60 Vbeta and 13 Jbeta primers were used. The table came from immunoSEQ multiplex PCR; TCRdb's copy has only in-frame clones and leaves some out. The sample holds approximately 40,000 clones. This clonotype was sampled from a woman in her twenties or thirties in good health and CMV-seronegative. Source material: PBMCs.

As DNA, the CDR3 is TGCGCCAGCAGCTTGGGACAGCCCTACTACGAGCAGTACTTC. The encoded protein is CASSLGQPYYEQYF. V usage is TRBV5-1 and J usage is TRBJ2-7; perhaps TRBD1 as D (5 bases). This CDR3 region has 14 residues. Germline V gene data show CDR1 as SGHRS and CDR2 as YFSETQ. The V and J ends lost 0 bases and 3 bases respectively, with 10 bases between them.